A selection of T cell receptor beta chains follows, all from one sample in a study of cytomegalovirus exposure and HLA in healthy donors. The assay was immunoSEQ multiplex PCR, and TCRdb's table has in-frame clones only and misses some. The data hold about 100,000 clones, with about 74% observed a single time. The sample consisted of PBMCs. These receptors all come from a woman aged 35 to 49 in good health and CMV-seropositive. Each CDR3 is given with its conserved first and last residue. Fields, in order: clone size, V gene, J gene, D gene, CDR3 DNA, CDR3 protein. The D gene is left open where the match is weak. The size of a clone is reported for some rows only, either as once, few or many, or as a class for expanded clones.

abundance: NA
v_gene: TRBV29-1
j_gene: TRBJ1-2
d_gene: TRBD1
CDR3nt: TGCAGCGTGGGGGACAGAAACTATGGCTACACCTTC
CDR3aa: CSVGDRNYGYTF

abundance: NA
v_gene: TRBV28
j_gene: TRBJ2-6
d_gene: TRBD1
CDR3nt: TGTGCCAGCAGCCCGGGACAGGGGGTCTCTGGGGCCAACGTCCTGACTTTC
CDR3aa: CASSPGQGVSGANVLTF

abundance: NA
v_gene: TRBV30
j_gene: TRBJ2-7
d_gene: TRBD1
CDR3nt: TGTGCCTGGAGTTCACCGGGACAGGGGCCCTTCGGCGAGCAGTACTTC
CDR3aa: CAWSSPGQGPFGEQYF

abundance: NA
v_gene: TRBV5-1
j_gene: TRBJ2-5
d_gene: NA
CDR3nt: TGCGCCAGCAGCCGCCAGTCCGAGACCCAGTACTTC
CDR3aa: CASSRQSETQYF

abundance: NA
v_gene: TRBV2
j_gene: TRBJ2-5
d_gene: TRBD2
CDR3nt: TGTGCCAGCAGTGCTAGCGGACTAGAAGAGACCCAGTACTTC
CDR3aa: CASSASGLEETQYF

abundance: NA
v_gene: TRBV6-5
j_gene: TRBJ1-2
d_gene: NA
CDR3nt: TGTGCCAGCAGTTCCTCCGGGACAACTAACTATGGCTACACCTTC
CDR3aa: CASSSSGTTNYGYTF

abundance: few
v_gene: TRBV27
j_gene: TRBJ2-7
d_gene: TRBD1
CDR3nt: TGTGCCAGCAGTCCTTACCAGGGGGCAGTTGGCGAGCAGTACTTC
CDR3aa: CASSPYQGAVGEQYF

abundance: NA
v_gene: TRBV2
j_gene: TRBJ1-5
d_gene: NA
CDR3nt: TGTGCCAGCAGCACCGGGACACGGTCGCAGCATTTT
CDR3aa: CASSTGTRSQHF

abundance: NA
v_gene: TRBV7-2
j_gene: TRBJ1-1
d_gene: NA
CDR3nt: TGTGCCAGCAGCTTAGGGCAGGGTAACACTGAAGCTTTCTTT
CDR3aa: CASSLGQGNTEAFF

abundance: few
v_gene: TRBV6-5
j_gene: TRBJ2-5
d_gene: TRBD1
CDR3nt: TGTGCCAGCAGTTACTGGAGACAGGGTAGCGAAGAGACCCAGTACTTC
CDR3aa: CASSYWRQGSEETQYF

abundance: NA
v_gene: TRBV4-1
j_gene: TRBJ1-2
d_gene: TRBD1
CDR3nt: TGCGCCAGCAGCCAAGCGCAGGGGGGATCTAACTATGGCTACACCTTC
CDR3aa: CASSQAQGGSNYGYTF

abundance: NA
v_gene: TRBV30
j_gene: TRBJ2-1
d_gene: TRBD2
CDR3nt: TGTGCCTGGAGTGTACGGGGGGGAAGCGAGCAGTTCTTC
CDR3aa: CAWSVRGGSEQFF

abundance: NA
v_gene: TRBV11-3
j_gene: TRBJ1-5
d_gene: TRBD1
CDR3nt: TGTGCCAGCAGCTTAGTCCCGGACAGGGATTTTGTTCAGCCCCAGCATTTT
CDR3aa: CASSLVPDRDFVQPQHF

abundance: NA
v_gene: TRBV5-1
j_gene: TRBJ1-2
d_gene: TRBD1
CDR3nt: TGCGCCAGCAGCCCAGGGACAGGGGGAGGTGGCTACACCTTC
CDR3aa: CASSPGTGGGGYTF

abundance: few
v_gene: TRBV25-1
j_gene: TRBJ1-2
d_gene: NA
CDR3nt: TGTGCCAGCAGTGAGACCGGAGGGACCCGCTATGGCTACACCTTC
CDR3aa: CASSETGGTRYGYTF

abundance: few
v_gene: TRBV30
j_gene: TRBJ1-5
d_gene: TRBD1
CDR3nt: TGTGCCTCAACAGGGGGTGACGGTCAGCCCCAGCATTTT
CDR3aa: CASTGGDGQPQHF

abundance: NA
v_gene: TRBV5-6
j_gene: TRBJ1-1
d_gene: NA
CDR3nt: TGTGCCAGCAGCGCCTCCTTAGGGGTGATAAACACTGAAGCTTTCTTT
CDR3aa: CASSASLGVINTEAFF

abundance: NA
v_gene: TRBV4-1
j_gene: TRBJ2-7
d_gene: NA
CDR3nt: TGCGCCAGCAGCCCCCCAGGGGGAGGCGAGCAGTACTTC
CDR3aa: CASSPPGGGEQYF

abundance: NA
v_gene: TRBV6-4
j_gene: TRBJ2-3
d_gene: NA
CDR3nt: TGTGCCAGCAGTCCACGGGGGGCCGAGGATACGCAGTATTTT
CDR3aa: CASSPRGAEDTQYF

abundance: once
v_gene: TRBV7-2
j_gene: TRBJ2-7
d_gene: TRBD2
CDR3nt: TGTGCCAGCAGCATCCCGGGACTAGGGATGTACGAGCAGTACTTC
CDR3aa: CASSIPGLGMYEQYF

abundance: few
v_gene: TRBV27
j_gene: TRBJ2-1
d_gene: TRBD2
CDR3nt: TGTGCCAGCAGTTTGGTCCGGGCTAGCGGGAGGTACAATGAGCAGTTCTTC
CDR3aa: CASSLVRASGRYNEQFF

abundance: NA
v_gene: TRBV6-1
j_gene: TRBJ2-3
d_gene: TRBD1
CDR3nt: TGTGCCAGCAGTGGCGGACAGGGTCGCACAGATACGCAGTATTTT
CDR3aa: CASSGGQGRTDTQYF

abundance: NA
v_gene: TRBV5-1
j_gene: TRBJ2-1
d_gene: NA
CDR3nt: TGCGCCAGCCGTCAGAAAACCGGGGATGAGCAGTTCTTC
CDR3aa: CASRQKTGDEQFF

abundance: NA
v_gene: TRBV5-1
j_gene: TRBJ1-2
d_gene: TRBD1
CDR3nt: TGCGCCAGCAGCCCCGGGACAGGCTATGGCTACACCTTC
CDR3aa: CASSPGTGYGYTF

abundance: NA
v_gene: TRBV2
j_gene: TRBJ2-7
d_gene: NA
CDR3nt: TGTGCCAGCAGTGCTGGACAGCTCTACGAGCAGTACTTC
CDR3aa: CASSAGQLYEQYF

abundance: NA
v_gene: TRBV18
j_gene: TRBJ1-3
d_gene: NA
CDR3nt: TGTGCCAGCTCACAAGCAGGGTCTGGAAACACCATATATTTT
CDR3aa: CASSQAGSGNTIYF

abundance: NA
v_gene: TRBV6-1
j_gene: TRBJ1-1
d_gene: NA
CDR3nt: TGTGCCAGCAGTTCCGCGGGGGCCACTGAAGCTTTCTTT
CDR3aa: CASSSAGATEAFF

abundance: NA
v_gene: TRBV5-5
j_gene: TRBJ2-3
d_gene: NA
CDR3nt: TGTGCCAGCAGCTTAAGACAGGCCGGGGATACGCAGTATTTT
CDR3aa: CASSLRQAGDTQYF

abundance: few
v_gene: TRBV2
j_gene: TRBJ1-5
d_gene: NA
CDR3nt: TGTGCCAGCAAGGGGAGCAATCAGCCCCAGCATTTT
CDR3aa: CASKGSNQPQHF

abundance: NA
v_gene: TRBV7-2
j_gene: TRBJ2-3
d_gene: TRBD2
CDR3nt: TGTGCCAGCAGCTTAGATGGGCGGGGGGGCGTAGATACGCAGTATTTT
CDR3aa: CASSLDGRGGVDTQYF

abundance: NA
v_gene: TRBV7-8
j_gene: TRBJ2-1
d_gene: TRBD1
CDR3nt: TGTGCCAGCAGCCGCCGGGACAGGCTCTACAATGAGCAGTTCTTC
CDR3aa: CASSRRDRLYNEQFF

abundance: once
v_gene: TRBV2
j_gene: TRBJ2-1
d_gene: NA
CDR3nt: TGTGCCAGCACTCGAAGCGGGCAGGGATATGAGCAGTTCTTC
CDR3aa: CASTRSGQGYEQFF

abundance: few
v_gene: TRBV11-2
j_gene: TRBJ2-3
d_gene: NA
CDR3nt: TGTGCCAGCAGCTTCTCGGGCACAGATACGCAGTATTTT
CDR3aa: CASSFSGTDTQYF

abundance: NA
v_gene: TRBV29-1
j_gene: TRBJ2-3
d_gene: TRBD2
CDR3nt: TGCAGCGTACGGACTAGGCGAGGGGGCACAGATACGCAGTATTTT
CDR3aa: CSVRTRRGGTDTQYF

abundance: NA
v_gene: TRBV5-1
j_gene: TRBJ2-2
d_gene: NA
CDR3nt: TGCGCCAGCAGCGATCGGGACATCCACACCGGGGAGCTGTTTTTT
CDR3aa: CASSDRDIHTGELFF

abundance: NA
v_gene: TRBV30
j_gene: TRBJ1-1
d_gene: NA
CDR3nt: TGTGCCTGGATGGCCTACAGTGAAGCTTTCTTT
CDR3aa: CAWMAYSEAFF

abundance: NA
v_gene: TRBV20-1
j_gene: TRBJ2-5
d_gene: NA
CDR3nt: TGCAGTGCTAGACAGCAAGAGACCCAGTACTTC
CDR3aa: CSARQQETQYF

abundance: NA
v_gene: TRBV2
j_gene: TRBJ2-3
d_gene: TRBD1
CDR3nt: TGTGCCAGCAGACAGGGGGCCCAGTGGACGCAGTATTTT
CDR3aa: CASRQGAQWTQYF

abundance: NA
v_gene: TRBV4-1
j_gene: TRBJ2-6
d_gene: TRBD1
CDR3nt: TGCGCCAGCAGCCAAGTGACAGGGACCGGGGCCAACGTCCTGACTTTC
CDR3aa: CASSQVTGTGANVLTF

abundance: NA
v_gene: TRBV28
j_gene: TRBJ1-5
d_gene: NA
CDR3nt: TGTGCCAGCGGAGGGCTGCGGACCGTCCCCAATCAGCCCCAGCATTTT
CDR3aa: CASGGLRTVPNQPQHF

abundance: NA
v_gene: TRBV7-2
j_gene: TRBJ1-5
d_gene: TRBD1
CDR3nt: TGTGCCAGCAGCTTTGTTGGACAGGGTTCGGGCAATCAGCCCCAGCATTTT
CDR3aa: CASSFVGQGSGNQPQHF

abundance: NA
v_gene: TRBV30
j_gene: TRBJ2-6
d_gene: NA
CDR3nt: TGTGCCTGGAGAGGGGACTGGAGGGCCGGGGCCAACGTCCTGACTTTC
CDR3aa: CAWRGDWRAGANVLTF

abundance: NA
v_gene: TRBV2
j_gene: TRBJ1-2
d_gene: TRBD1
CDR3nt: TGTGCCAGCAGTGAAGCTCGACAGGGAACAACTTCGGGTGGCTACACCTTC
CDR3aa: CASSEARQGTTSGGYTF

abundance: few
v_gene: TRBV7-3
j_gene: TRBJ1-1
d_gene: NA
CDR3nt: TGTGCCAGCAGCTCCTCGGGGGGGAACACTGAAGCTTTCTTT
CDR3aa: CASSSSGGNTEAFF

abundance: NA
v_gene: TRBV12-5
j_gene: TRBJ1-2
d_gene: NA
CDR3nt: TGTGCTAGTGGTCTCTGGTTGGGGACTCGGAGGTCCCTTGGCTACACCTTC
CDR3aa: CASGLWLGTRRSLGYTF

abundance: NA
v_gene: TRBV7-9
j_gene: TRBJ2-2
d_gene: NA
CDR3nt: TGTGCCAGCAGCTTAGGGGGGCACACCGGGGAGCTGTTTTTT
CDR3aa: CASSLGGHTGELFF

abundance: NA
v_gene: TRBV6-5
j_gene: TRBJ2-3
d_gene: NA
CDR3nt: TGTGCCAGCAGTTACTCGAGGCTAGGCGGAGATACGCAGTATTTT
CDR3aa: CASSYSRLGGDTQYF

abundance: NA
v_gene: TRBV4-3
j_gene: TRBJ1-2
d_gene: TRBD1
CDR3nt: TGCGCCAGCAGCCTCGATTGGACAGGGAACTATGGCTACACCTTC
CDR3aa: CASSLDWTGNYGYTF

abundance: once
v_gene: TRBV5-1
j_gene: TRBJ1-2
d_gene: TRBD1
CDR3nt: TGCGCCAGCAGCTGGGGACAGGGAAGAGGCTACACCTTC
CDR3aa: CASSWGQGRGYTF

abundance: NA
v_gene: TRBV2
j_gene: TRBJ1-4
d_gene: NA
CDR3nt: TGTGCCAGCAGTGAAGATGACAGATTTAATGAAAAACTGTTTTTT
CDR3aa: CASSEDDRFNEKLFF

abundance: NA
v_gene: TRBV9
j_gene: TRBJ1-6
d_gene: TRBD1
CDR3nt: TGTGCCAGCAGCCCTCGACAGGGGACACATTCACCCCTCCACTTT
CDR3aa: CASSPRQGTHSPLHF